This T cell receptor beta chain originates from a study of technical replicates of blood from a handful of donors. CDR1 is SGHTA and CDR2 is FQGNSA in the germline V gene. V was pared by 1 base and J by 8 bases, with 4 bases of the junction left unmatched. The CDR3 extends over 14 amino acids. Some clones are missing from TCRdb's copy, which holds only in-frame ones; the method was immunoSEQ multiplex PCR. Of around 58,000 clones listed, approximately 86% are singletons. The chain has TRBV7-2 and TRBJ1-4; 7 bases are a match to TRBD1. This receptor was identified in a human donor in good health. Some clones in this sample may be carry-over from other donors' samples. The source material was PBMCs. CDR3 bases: TGTGCCAGCAGCTTAGGACAGGGTGGCGAAAAACTGTTTTTT. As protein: CASSLGQGGEKLFF.